This T cell receptor (beta chain) was recorded in a study of regulatory T cells. Study-level points and caveats: Skewed V and J usage and few unique V-J pairs marked patient repertoires, most in Tregs. In CD3G-deficient patients, conventional CD4+ T cells were enriched for hydrophobic CDR3 residues at positions 6 and 7.

CD4+ cells were sorted into CD25-high CD127-low regulatory cells and CD25-low CD127-high conventional cells. With respect to this clone: Antigen specificity is unknown.

The primer mix had 52 TRBV and 13 TRBJ primers. Profiled with immunoSEQ multiplex PCR; TCRdb holds only in-frame clones, not every one. The repertoire holds under 45,000 clones, with about nine tenths as singletons. The receptor was derived from a person aged 18 to 30 with CD3G deficiency. The sample was conventional CD4+ T cells sorted from blood.

The DNA of the CDR3 is TGTGCCAGCAGCTCATCACCCCCCAGTTGGGACAGGGGTTATACTGAAGCTTTCTTT. Amino acid sequence: CASSSSPPSWDRGYTEAFF. This chain links TRBV7-9 with TRBJ1-1; TRBD1 agrees at 10 bases. The CDR3 is 19 residues long. Trimming removed 4 bases from V and 5 bases from J; junction bases left unmatched: 19. Germline loops: CDR1 SEHNR, CDR2 FQNEAQ (reference sequence).